These 18 T cell receptor beta chains came from one sample sequenced in a study of T cells in women clearing cervical HPV infection. Some clones are missing from TCRdb's copy, which holds only in-frame ones; the method was immunoSEQ multiplex PCR. This sample contains about 32,000 clones. Sequencing input: blood buffy coat. All receptors come from a woman aged 18-70 years with a cervical HPV16 infection that either progressed to CIN3+ or cleared (not recorded which).

About this clone itself: Sequencing ends 3 residues short of the CDR3 end; the germline J gene provides the rest. The rearrangement links TRBV7-2 to TRBJ1-5, with 7 bases identical to TRBD1. The ends lost 5 bases at V and 4 bases at J; junction bases unmatched: 8. CDR1 and CDR2 from the germline V gene are SGHTA and FQGNSA. There are 15 residues in the CDR3. CDR3 amino acids: CASSHLQGTNQPQHF. The covered CDR3 bases are TGTGCCAGCAGCCACCTACAGGGGACTAATCAGCCC.

A note on this clone: The DNA ends 3 residues before the CDR3 does, and the rest of the CDR3 is filled in from the germline J gene. This chain connects TRBV18 to TRBJ1-1; possible D gene TRBD1, 6 bases. Germline V gives CDR1 KGHSH, CDR2 LQKENI. The CDR3 runs 15 residues. CDR3 amino acids: CASSPGTTEEETAFF. The covered CDR3 bases are TGTGCCAGCTCACCAGGGACAACCGAAGAAGAGACA.

Comment on this clone: The read ends 3 residues early relative to the CDR3; the germline J gene fills the gap. J is TRBJ1-6 and V is TRBV7-2; D remains ambiguous. The CDR3 spans 18 residues. Trimming took off 0 bases at V and 6 bases at J, with 18 bases between the two ends. CDR1 is SGHTA, CDR2 FQGNSA, per germline. The DNA read from the CDR3 is TGTGCCAGCAGCTTAGCGGGCTTTGGTCCGGGGATTAATTCACCC. This translates into CASSLAGFGPGINSP. The whole CDR3 sequence reads CASSLAGFGPGINSPLHF.

A note on this clone: The read is 3 residues too short to cover the CDR3 end, so that end is filled in from the germline J gene. This chain joins TRBV19 and TRBJ2-7; 13 nucleotides match TRBD2. Trimming at V came to 4 bases and at J to 6 bases, leaving 9 bases not matched to a gene. This CDR3 is 16 amino acids long. Germline CDR1 LNHDA, CDR2 SQIVND (reference sequence). The part of the CDR3 DNA that was read is TGTGCCAGTAGTACATCCAGACTAGCGGGAGGATCCGAG. Its protein is CASSTSRLAGGSE. The CDR3 in its entirety is CASSTSRLAGGSEQYF.

This CDR3 is CASSGWDRPHDYTF. The CDR3 DNA, read in part, is TGTGCCAGCAGCGGCTGGGACAGACCCCACGAC. The chain employs TRBV7-6 and TRBJ1-2; 7 bases line up with TRBD1. The read stops 3 residues short of the end of the CDR3; the missing end is completed from the germline J gene. There are 14 residues in the CDR3. Germline CDR1 reads SGHVS; CDR2 reads FNYEAQ. The full variable domain, rest sourced from reference TRBV7-6 and TRBJ1-2, is GAGVSQSPRYKVTKRGQDVALRCDPISGHVSLYWYRQALGQGPEFLTYFNYEAQQDKSGLPNDRFSAERPEGSISTLTIQRTEQRDSAMYRCASSGWDRPHDYTFGSGTRLTVV.

A note on this clone: From the germline J gene comes the end of the CDR3, since the read stops 3 residues before it. V gene TRBV18 combines with J gene TRBJ2-5; D call uncertain. CDR1 and CDR2 (germline): KGHSH, LQKENI. V was clipped by 2 bases and J by 4 bases, with 8 bases between them. This CDR3 region has 13 residues. The CDR3 sequence: CASSPGSGETQYF. CDR3 DNA, as far as it was read: TGTGCCAGCTCACCAGGGTCGGGAGAGACC.

For this clone: Coverage ceases 3 residues before the CDR3 finishes, and the germline J gene fills in the end. The V call is TRBV20-1, the J call TRBJ2-3; TRBD1 matches 7 bases. The CDR3 length is 11 residues. CDR1 DFQATT and CDR2 SNEGSKA come from the germline V gene (reference sequence). CDR3 region: CSASQGETQYF. The sequenced part of the CDR3 DNA is TGCAGTGCTTCCCAGGGGGAGACG.

Points on this clone: Read coverage stops 3 residues before the CDR3 terminus; the germline J gene supplies the remainder. The V call is TRBV2, the J call TRBJ2-7; TRBD2 matches at 8 bases. The CDR3 runs 15 residues. Looked up from germline, CDR1 is SNHLY and CDR2 is FYNNEI. V was pared by 4 bases and J by 0 bases, with 5 bases of the junction left unmatched. The CDR3 reads CASSVLAVSSYEQYF. The DNA read from the CDR3 is TGTGCCAGCAGTGTACTAGCGGTAAGCTCCTACGAG. Complete variable domain (other parts from reference TRBV2 and TRBJ2-7): EPEVTQTPSHQVTQMGQEVILRCVPISNHLYFYWYRQILGQKVEFLVSFYNNEISEKSEIFDDQFSVERPDGSNFTLKIRSTKLEDSAMYFCASSVLAVSSYEQYFGPGTRLTVT.

Comment on this clone: With the read ending 3 residues before the CDR3 end, the germline J gene is used to fill in that end. The rearrangement joins TRBV20-1 to TRBJ1-1; D perhaps matches TRBD1 (5 bases). Deletions cut 4 bases from V and 1 base from J, with 7 bases between. The CDR3 is 12 amino acids. Per germline, CDR1 DFQATT and CDR2 SNEGSKA (reference sequence). CDR3: CSANGGNTEAFF. The sequenced CDR3 bases are TGCAGTGCTAACGGGGGGAACACTGAA.

As for this clone: The read ends 3 residues early relative to the CDR3; the germline J gene fills the gap. This chain connects TRBV18 to TRBJ1-2, with D perhaps TRBD1 (5 bases). V was clipped by 2 bases and J by 7 bases, with 14 bases between them. The CDR3 covers 14 residues. From germline, CDR1 is KGHSH and CDR2 LQKENI. The CDR3 bases that were read are TGTGCCAGCTCACCAATAGGGGCCTTAAGTGGC. Protein: CASSPIGALSG. The full CDR3 reads CASSPIGALSGYTF.

Turning to this clone: The read gets to within 3 residues of the CDR3 end, and the germline J gene fills in the rest. The genes are TRBV24-1 and TRBJ2-2, with TRBD1 identical over 7 bases. The CDR3 contains 17 residues. V lost 4 bases, J lost 6 bases, and 13 bases stayed unmatched. CDR1 is KGHDR and CDR2 is SFDVKD in the germline V gene. The CDR3 bases that were read are TGTGCCACCAGTGACATGACAGGGTTAGGACCACCCGGGGAG. Amino acid sequence: CATSDMTGLGPPGE. The whole CDR3 reads CATSDMTGLGPPGELFF.

On this clone itself: The DNA ends 3 residues before the CDR3 does, and the rest of the CDR3 is filled in from the germline J gene. The chain carries TRBV19 and TRBJ1-5; TRBD1 matches at 11 bases. CDR1 and CDR2 from the germline V gene are LNHDA and SQIVND (reference sequence). This CDR3 comprises 16 residues. With 3 bases clipped from V and 1 base from J, the junction kept 2 bases outside the gene matches. The part of the CDR3 DNA that was read is TGTGCCAGTAGTATCTGGACAGGGGGCAGCAATCAGCCC. Protein sequence: CASSIWTGGSNQP. The entire CDR3 protein is CASSIWTGGSNQPQHF.

With regard to this clone: The read halts 3 residues ahead of the CDR3 end, with the missing end drawn from the germline J gene. The rearrangement uses TRBV19 and TRBJ1-2; 9 nucleotides line up with TRBD1. CDR1 and CDR2 from the germline V gene are LNHDA and SQIVND (reference sequence). The V segment lost 8 bases and the J segment 4 bases; nucleotides outside the gene matches: 8. This CDR3 is built from 14 residues. The sequenced part of the CDR3 DNA is TGTGCCAGTGGGCCGGGACAGGGTCTCTATGGC. Amino acids: CASGPGQGLYG. The entire CDR3 sequence reads CASGPGQGLYGYTF.

As regards this clone: The read falls 3 residues short of the CDR3 end, and the missing part is taken from the germline J gene. V is TRBV14 and J is TRBJ2-3; D might be TRBD2 (6 bases). The CDR3 runs to 13 residues. Trimming removed 4 bases from V and 2 bases from J, with 7 bases in between. Germline V gives CDR1 SGHDN, CDR2 FVKESK. The CDR3 DNA, read in part, is TGTGCCAGCAGCCGGGACTTCACAGATACG. Amino acid sequence: CASSRDFTDT. The whole CDR3 reads CASSRDFTDTQYF.

As to this clone: The CDR3 end lies 3 residues beyond the end of the read and is filled in from the germline J gene. The chain combines TRBV9 with TRBJ2-7, with a weak D call TRBD1 (5 bases). The CDR3 extends over 15 amino acids. V lost 4 bases and J lost 3, with 17 bases in between. Germline assignment: CDR1 SGDLS and CDR2 YYNGEE. CDR3 sequence: CASSPSTVTIYEQYF. The CDR3 DNA, read in part, is TGTGCCAGCAGCCCCTCGACAGTCACGATCTACGAG.

A word on this clone: The observed sequence ends 3 residues before the CDR3 terminus, with the missing tail filled in from the germline J gene. The V and J genes are TRBV6-4 and TRBJ1-2, with a tentative D call TRBD1 (5 bases). The germline V gene has CDR1 MRHNA and CDR2 SNTAGT. The CDR3 is 17 amino acids. V was trimmed by 0 bases and J by 4 bases, leaving 18 bases between them. The sequenced CDR3 bases are TGTGCCAGCAGTGACTCCTCGAGTACAGGCCGGCGCTATGGC. As protein: CASSDSSSTGRRYG. The CDR3 as a whole reads CASSDSSSTGRRYGYTF.

Turning to this clone: The read falls 3 residues short of the CDR3 end, and the missing part is taken from the germline J gene. The J gene is TRBJ2-1, the V gene TRBV20-1; weak D call: TRBD2 (6 bases). This CDR3 is 13 amino acids long. V was cut by 4 bases and J by 8 bases, with 15 bases left in between. Looked up from germline, CDR1 is DFQATT and CDR2 is SNEGSKA (reference sequence). Incomplete CDR3 DNA: TGCAGTGCTACTCGTAGCGGAAGGGATGAG. It is translated as CSATRSGRDE. The CDR3 in full is CSATRSGRDEQFF.

A remark on this clone: Sequencing ends 3 residues short of the CDR3 end; the germline J gene provides the rest. V usage is TRBV6-2 or TRBV6-3 and J usage is TRBJ1-5; the D gene is possibly TRBD1 (6 bases). CDR3 size: 14 residues. The ends were cut back, 8 bases at V and 1 base at J, with 12 bases in the middle. Looked up from germline, CDR1 is MNHEY and CDR2 is SVGEGT. This chain's CDR3 is CASRGGGSNQPQHF. The CDR3 DNA, read in part, is TGTGCCAGCCGCGGGGGGGGCAGCAATCAGCCC.